The rows below give T cell receptor beta chains drawn from one sample of a study of cytomegalovirus exposure and HLA in healthy donors. The method was immunoSEQ multiplex PCR; TCRdb's version includes in-frame clones alone and lacks a portion of them. The table has 150,000 to 200,000 clones, approximately 80% seen once. Sequencing input: PBMCs. The receptors derive from a woman aged 25 to 45 in good health and CMV-seropositive. The CDR3 runs from the conserved cysteine through the conserved F or W. D genes are given only for firm matches. The size field is filled for only some rows; it gives once, few, many or a size class.

TRBJ1-2 16 NA TRBV25-1 TRBD1 CASSSSDRDFIGGYTF TGTGCCAGCAGTTCCTCGGACAGGGATTTTATAGGTGGCTACACCTTC
TRBJ1-6 14 NA TRBV7-2 TRBD1 CASSMQGADSPLHF TGTGCCAGCAGCATGCAGGGGGCTGATTCACCCCTCCACTTT
TRBJ2-7 12 NA TRBV7-2 NA CASSPGPYEQYF TGTGCCAGCTCCCCCGGTCCCTACGAGCAGTACTTC
TRBJ1-2 11 NA TRBV28 NA CASSFAGGYTF TGTGCCAGCAGTTTCGCAGGGGGCTACACCTTC
TRBJ2-3 15 NA TRBV5-6 TRBD2 CASSQSGTITDTQYF TGTGCCAGCAGCCAGTCCGGGACTATCACAGATACGCAGTATTTT
TRBJ2-3 17 once TRBV21-1 NA CASSKCQRGGLTDTQYF TGTGCCAGCAGCAAATGCCAGCGGGGGGGCCTCACAGATACGCAGTATTTT
TRBJ1-1 16 NA TRBV11-1 NA CASSLEFGRAGTEAFF TGTGCCAGCAGCTTAGAATTTGGACGGGCGGGGACTGAAGCTTTCTTT
TRBJ1-6 14 NA TRBV13 NA CASSLPGFNSPLHF TGTGCCAGCAGCTTACCGGGGTTTAATTCACCCCTCCACTTT
TRBJ1-2 16 NA TRBV4-1 TRBD1 CASSQPGQGAGHGYTF TGCGCCAGCAGCCAACCGGGACAGGGGGCGGGACACGGCTACACCTTC
TRBJ2-3 14 few TRBV9 NA CASSVRTVTDTQYF TGTGCCAGCAGCGTGAGGACAGTCACAGATACGCAGTATTTT
TRBJ2-1 16 NA TRBV7-3 NA CASSLMPRVSYNEQFF TGTGCCAGCAGCTTAATGCCCAGGGTTTCCTACAATGAGCAGTTCTTC
TRBJ2-1 14 NA TRBV5-1 NA CASRDGGVYNEQFF TGCGCCAGCAGAGACGGGGGAGTCTACAATGAGCAGTTCTTC
TRBJ1-2 15 NA TRBV30 TRBD1 CAWSRGTGADYGYTF TGTGCCTGGAGTCGAGGGACAGGGGCTGACTATGGCTACACCTTC
TRBJ2-1 16 few TRBV4-3 TRBD2 CASSQHSGGPYNEQFF TGCGCCAGCAGCCAACATAGCGGGGGCCCCTACAATGAGCAGTTCTTC
TRBJ2-5 13 NA TRBV5-1 NA CASSWTDLGTQYF TGCGCCAGCAGCTGGACAGACCTCGGTACCCAGTACTTC
TRBJ2-5 15 once TRBV9 NA CASSYRGRWGETQYF TGTGCCAGCAGCTATAGAGGGCGGTGGGGAGAGACCCAGTACTTC
TRBJ2-3 11 NA TRBV6-5 TRBD1 CASSQNRGWYF TGTGCCAGCAGCCAAAACAGGGGATGGTATTTT
TRBJ1-5 13 NA TRBV7-3 NA CASSLMADQPQHF TGTGCCAGCAGCTTAATGGCCGATCAGCCCCAGCATTTT
TRBJ1-1 13 NA TRBV2 NA CASLLMTASEAFF TGTGCCAGTCTTCTTATGACAGCTTCTGAAGCTTTCTTT
TRBJ2-2 15 NA TRBV27 TRBD2 CASSLQRGRVGELFF TGTGCCAGCAGTCTCCAGCGGGGGAGGGTCGGGGAGCTGTTTTTT
TRBJ2-2 16 few TRBV5-1 TRBD2 CASSLEGGGHTGELFF TGCGCCAGCAGCTTGGAAGGCGGGGGGCACACCGGGGAGCTGTTTTTT
TRBJ1-6 15 NA TRBV4-3 TRBD1 CASSDRQGVNSPLHF TGCGCCAGCAGCGACCGACAGGGAGTCAATTCACCCCTCCACTTT
TRBJ1-3 16 NA TRBV7-9 TRBD1 CASSMATGDSGNTIYF TGTGCCAGCAGCATGGCGACAGGGGACTCTGGAAACACCATATATTTT
TRBJ2-1 14 NA TRBV6-6 TRBD1 CASTVTGGVAEQFF TGTGCCAGCACGGTGACAGGGGGGGTAGCTGAGCAGTTCTTC
TRBJ1-1 13 once TRBV7-7 NA CASSSDTGGKAFF TGTGCCAGCAGCTCTGACACCGGAGGGAAAGCTTTCTTT
TRBJ2-7 15 NA TRBV7-8 TRBD1 CASSLAGDSSYEQYF TGTGCCAGCAGCTTAGCGGGGGACAGCTCCTACGAGCAGTACTTC
TRBJ1-1 14 NA TRBV18 TRBD1 CASSPTGPNTEAFF TGTGCCAGCTCACCGACAGGGCCGAACACTGAAGCTTTCTTT
TRBJ1-5 16 NA TRBV4-2 NA CASSQDRGLPNQPQHF TGTGCCAGCAGCCAAGATCGCGGACTTCCGAATCAGCCCCAGCATTTT
TRBJ1-2 13 few TRBV6-5 TRBD1 CASHRGSVDGYTF TGTGCCAGCCACAGGGGCTCGGTGGATGGCTACACCTTC
TRBJ1-1 15 NA TRBV6-5 TRBD1 CASSYSTGVNTEAFF TGTGCCAGCAGTTACTCGACAGGGGTGAACACTGAAGCTTTCTTT
TRBJ1-2 14 few TRBV5-1 NA CASSLAKLNYGYTF TGCGCCAGCAGCTTAGCCAAACTTAACTATGGCTACACCTTC
TRBJ1-5 15 NA TRBV10-2 NA CASSESGTPIEPQHF TGCGCCAGCAGTGAGTCTGGGACACCTATCGAGCCCCAGCATTTT
TRBJ1-6 15 NA TRBV7-2 TRBD1 CASSSGQAVGSPLHF TGTGCCAGCAGCTCAGGACAGGCAGTAGGTTCACCCCTCCACTTT
TRBJ2-2 19 NA TRBV27 TRBD2 CASSLLLAGGASGTGELFF TGTGCCAGCAGTTTACTACTAGCGGGGGGGGCGAGTGGCACCGGGGAGCTGTTTTTT
TRBJ1-2 13 NA TRBV12-5 NA CASGSTRGGGYTF TGTGCTAGTGGTTCGACAAGGGGAGGTGGCTACACCTTC
TRBJ2-3 16 NA TRBV9 NA CASSVEGGANTDTQYF TGTGCCAGCAGCGTAGAGGGCGGGGCAAACACAGATACGCAGTATTTT
TRBJ2-3 13 NA TRBV5-6 NA CASSLVPESGQYF TGTGCCAGCAGCTTAGTCCCCGAAAGCGGGCAGTATTTT
TRBJ1-4 15 NA TRBV2 NA CASRFKTVAGEKLFF TGTGCCAGTCGATTTAAGACCGTTGCAGGTGAAAAACTGTTTTTT
TRBJ2-2 16 NA TRBV7-8 TRBD1 CASSPRGQHNTGELFF TGTGCCAGCAGCCCTCGGGGACAGCATAACACCGGGGAGCTGTTTTTT
TRBJ2-7 15 NA TRBV4-1 TRBD1 CASSHRDSGSYEQYF TGCGCCAGCAGCCACCGGGACAGTGGCTCCTACGAGCAGTACTTC
TRBJ2-1 13 NA TRBV9 NA CASSVEGSDEQFF TGTGCCAGCAGCGTAGAAGGGAGCGATGAGCAGTTCTTC
TRBJ2-1 16 NA TRBV5-1 TRBD2 CASSFPLTSGGHEQFF TGCGCCAGCAGCTTTCCCCTGACTAGCGGGGGCCATGAGCAGTTCTTC
TRBJ1-1 17 few TRBV4-3 TRBD1 CASSQDPPGTGDGEAFF TGCGCCAGCAGCCAAGACCCCCCCGGGACAGGGGACGGTGAAGCTTTCTTT
TRBJ2-3 15 NA TRBV18 NA CASSPQTDGTDTQYF TGTGCCAGCTCACCACAGACAGACGGCACAGATACGCAGTATTTT
TRBJ2-5 14 NA TRBV6-1 TRBD1 CASTEGTGGETQYF TGTGCCAGCACGGAAGGGACAGGGGGAGAGACCCAGTACTTC
TRBJ2-1 14 NA TRBV9 TRBD2 CASAGGGARNEQFF TGTGCCAGCGCCGGCGGGGGGGCACGAAATGAGCAGTTCTTC
TRBJ1-2 15 NA TRBV5-1 NA CASSRGGGADYGYTF TGCGCCAGCTCCCGCGGGGGGGGCGCGGACTATGGCTACACCTTC
TRBJ2-7 14 once TRBV4-2 TRBD1 CASSEGTGVYEQYF TGTGCCAGCAGCGAGGGGACAGGAGTTTACGAGCAGTACTTC
TRBJ2-3 14 NA TRBV5-4 NA CASSLTGITDTQYF TGTGCCAGCAGCTTGACAGGGATTACAGATACGCAGTATTTT
TRBJ1-4 18 NA TRBV19 TRBD1 CASSPGQGALGPNEKLFF TGTGCCAGTAGCCCCGGACAGGGGGCTTTGGGGCCAAATGAAAAACTGTTTTTT
TRBJ2-7 14 NA TRBV2 NA CASSALTGYGEQYF TGTGCCAGCAGTGCACTGACCGGGTATGGCGAGCAGTACTTC
TRBJ1-6 15 NA TRBV19 TRBD1 CAGTQGQGLNSPLHF TGTGCCGGTACCCAGGGACAGGGTCTTAATTCACCCCTCCACTTT
TRBJ2-3 16 NA TRBV7-2 TRBD2 CASSPVSGGGPDTQYF TGTGCCAGCAGCCCGGTTAGCGGGGGCGGCCCAGATACGCAGTATTTT